This T cell receptor (beta chain) was captured by sequencing in a study of Graves' ophthalmopathy and Graves' hyperthyroidism. The CDR3 contains 14 residues. Looked up from germline, CDR1 is SEHNR and CDR2 is FQNEAQ (reference sequence). V lost 5 bases, J lost 9 bases, and 6 bases stayed unmatched. Findings and caveats of the study: A 13-signature model separated ophthalmopathy from stable hyperthyroidism, just over 85% sensitivity, 80% to 83% specificity.

This clonotype has ten or more counts. Its antigen is unknown. Moderate-to-severe activity, CAS ≥3, NOSPECS ≥4 and duration under 3 months were recorded for donors with ophthalmopathy. Lactation, pregnancy, uncontrolled infections and other autoimmune diseases were all grounds for excluding patients. The authors used Ficoll-Paque density gradient centrifugation to separate PBMCs. The input was approximately 9.3 ml of fresh peripheral blood. Amplification from RNA transcripts yielded the TCR beta CDR3 regions. The first round was an RT-PCR with HTBI primers, and the second round was a multiplex PCR. One entry per CDR3 protein, called by TCRdb with MiXCR from the multiplex PCR reads. The top ten hold over 2.5% of the sample, which has hundreds of thousands of distinct CDR3 sequences, roughly 39% seen once.

The sequenced sample was peripheral blood. The TCR originated in an adult man with Graves' ophthalmopathy. J is TRBJ1-6 and V is TRBV7-9, with 8 bases identical to TRBD1. This CDR3 is CASSKDRGSSPLHF. CDR3 nucleotides: TGTGCCAGCAGCAAAGACAGGGGTAGTTCACCCCTCCACTTT.